This T cell receptor (beta chain) stems from a study of T cell clonality in common variable immunodeficiency. Study-level points and caveats: Common variable immunodeficiency TCR beta sequences reportedly had fewer deletions and N-nucleotide insertions.

The CDR3 totals 16 residues. The V gene's germline CDR1 is SNHLY and CDR2 FYNNEI. Trimming shortened V by 1 base and J by 0 bases, and 13 bases separated the two germline ends. The table lists this clone with a few counts. Its antigen remains unidentified. The CDR3 goes on 3 residues after the read ends, and that part is filled in from the germline J gene. Sequencing input was equivalent genomic DNA from CVID and controls. Profiling relied on immunoSEQ multiplex PCR, and the TCRdb table lists in-frame clones only, not all of them. The data show about 19,000 clones, with none appearing a single time. Sequencing was carried out using peripheral blood mononuclear cells. This chain connects TRBV2 to TRBJ2-7, with D perhaps matching TRBD2 (5 bases). The sequence came from a human donor with common variable immunodeficiency. The part of the CDR3 DNA that was read is TGTGCCAGCAGTGAAGACGCAGGACTGAGCTCCTACGAG. This gives the protein CASSEDAGLSSYE. The whole CDR3 sequence is CASSEDAGLSSYEQYF.